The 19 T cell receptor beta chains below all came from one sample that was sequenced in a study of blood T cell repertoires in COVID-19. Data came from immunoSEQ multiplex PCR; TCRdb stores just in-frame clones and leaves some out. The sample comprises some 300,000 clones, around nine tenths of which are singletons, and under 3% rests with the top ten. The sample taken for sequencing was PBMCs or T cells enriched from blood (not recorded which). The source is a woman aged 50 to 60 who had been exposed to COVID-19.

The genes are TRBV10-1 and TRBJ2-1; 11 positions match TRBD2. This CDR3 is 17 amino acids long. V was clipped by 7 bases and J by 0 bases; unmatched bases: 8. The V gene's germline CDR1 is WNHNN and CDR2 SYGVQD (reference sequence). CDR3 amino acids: CASTEGLAGCSYNEQFF. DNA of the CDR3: TGCGCCAGCACCGAAGGACTAGCGGGTTGCTCCTACAATGAGCAGTTCTTC.

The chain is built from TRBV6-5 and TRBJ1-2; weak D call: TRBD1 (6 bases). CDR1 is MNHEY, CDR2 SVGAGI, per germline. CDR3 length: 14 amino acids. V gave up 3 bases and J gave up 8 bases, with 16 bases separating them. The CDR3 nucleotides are TGTGCCAGCAGTTATTCGGGGATAGGGGGAGGCTACACCTTC. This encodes CASSYSGIGGGYTF.

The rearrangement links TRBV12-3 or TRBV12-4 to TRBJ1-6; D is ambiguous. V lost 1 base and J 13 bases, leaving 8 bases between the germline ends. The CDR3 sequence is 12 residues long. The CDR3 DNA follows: TGTGCCAGCAGTTTAGTAGGGAGGCCCCTCCACTTT. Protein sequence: CASSLVGRPLHF.

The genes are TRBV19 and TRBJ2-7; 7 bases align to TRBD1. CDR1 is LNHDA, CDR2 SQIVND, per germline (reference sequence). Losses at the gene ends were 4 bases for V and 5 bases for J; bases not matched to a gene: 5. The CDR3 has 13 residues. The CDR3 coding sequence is TGTGCCAGTAGTACGACAGGGTTGAACGAGCAGTACTTC. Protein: CASSTTGLNEQYF.

The CDR3 here is CASSYSGDQPQHF. The CDR3, as DNA: TGTGCCAGTAGTTATTCGGGGGATCAGCCCCAGCATTTT. J is TRBJ1-5 and V is TRBV19; D is perhaps TRBD1 (5 bases). V gave up 5 bases and J gave up 5 bases, with 10 bases separating them. CDR3 length: 13 residues. Germline V gene sequence: CDR1 LNHDA, CDR2 SQIVND (reference sequence).

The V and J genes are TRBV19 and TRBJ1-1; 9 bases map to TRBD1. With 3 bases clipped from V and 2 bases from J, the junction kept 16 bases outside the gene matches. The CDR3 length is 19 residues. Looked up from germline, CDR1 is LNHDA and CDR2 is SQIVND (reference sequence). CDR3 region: CASSMEVDRGFPPNTEAFF. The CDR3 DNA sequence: TGTGCCAGTAGTATGGAAGTGGACAGGGGTTTTCCCCCTAACACTGAAGCTTTCTTT.

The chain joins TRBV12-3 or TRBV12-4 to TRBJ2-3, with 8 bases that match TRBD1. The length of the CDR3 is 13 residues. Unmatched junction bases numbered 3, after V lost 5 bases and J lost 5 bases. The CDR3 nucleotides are TGTGCCAGCAGTATGACAGGGGAAGATACGCAGTATTTT. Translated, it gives CASSMTGEDTQYF.

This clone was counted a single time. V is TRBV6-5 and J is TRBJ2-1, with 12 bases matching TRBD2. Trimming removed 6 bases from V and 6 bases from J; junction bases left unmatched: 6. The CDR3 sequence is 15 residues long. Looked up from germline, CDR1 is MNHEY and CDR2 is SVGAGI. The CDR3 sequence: CASRQGLAGTNEQFF. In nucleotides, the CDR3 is TGTGCCAGCAGGCAAGGACTAGCGGGGACCAATGAGCAGTTCTTC.

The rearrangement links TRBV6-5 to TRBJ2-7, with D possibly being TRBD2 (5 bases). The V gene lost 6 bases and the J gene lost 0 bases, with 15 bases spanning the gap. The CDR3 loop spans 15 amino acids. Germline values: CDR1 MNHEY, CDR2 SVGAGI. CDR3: CASRARGRLSYEQYF. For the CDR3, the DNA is TGTGCCAGCAGAGCTCGAGGGCGCCTCTCCTACGAGCAGTACTTC.

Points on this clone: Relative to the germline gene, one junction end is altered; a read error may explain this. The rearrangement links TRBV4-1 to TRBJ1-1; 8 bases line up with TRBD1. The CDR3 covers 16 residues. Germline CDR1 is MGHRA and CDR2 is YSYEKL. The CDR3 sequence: CATSHDEGTGNTEAFF. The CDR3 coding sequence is TGCGCCACCAGCCACGACGAGGGGACAGGGAACACTGAAGCTTTCTTT.

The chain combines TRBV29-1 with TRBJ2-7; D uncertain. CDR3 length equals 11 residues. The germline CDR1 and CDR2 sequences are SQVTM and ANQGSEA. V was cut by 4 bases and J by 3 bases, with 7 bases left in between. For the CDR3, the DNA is TGCAGCGTTGTGTCCCTCTACGAGCAGTACTTC. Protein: CSVVSLYEQYF.

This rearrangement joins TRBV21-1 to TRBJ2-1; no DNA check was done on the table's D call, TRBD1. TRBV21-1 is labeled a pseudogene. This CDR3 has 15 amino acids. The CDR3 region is CASSLRGTLYNEQFF. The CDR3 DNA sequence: TGTGCCAGCAGCCTAAGGGGAACGCTTTACAATGAGCAGTTCTTC.

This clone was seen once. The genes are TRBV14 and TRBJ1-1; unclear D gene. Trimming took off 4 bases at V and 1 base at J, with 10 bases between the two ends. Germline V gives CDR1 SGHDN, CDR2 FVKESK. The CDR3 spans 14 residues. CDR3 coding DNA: TGTGCCAGCAGCCTAGAGACTGGGAACACTGAAGCTTTCTTT. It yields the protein CASSLETGNTEAFF.

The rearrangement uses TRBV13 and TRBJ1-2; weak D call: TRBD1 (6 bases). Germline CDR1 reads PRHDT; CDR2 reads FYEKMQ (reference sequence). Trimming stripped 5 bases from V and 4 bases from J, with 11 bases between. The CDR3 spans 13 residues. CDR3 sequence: CASSRDTSYGYTF. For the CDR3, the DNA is TGTGCCAGCAGCCGGGACACCTCCTATGGCTACACCTTC.

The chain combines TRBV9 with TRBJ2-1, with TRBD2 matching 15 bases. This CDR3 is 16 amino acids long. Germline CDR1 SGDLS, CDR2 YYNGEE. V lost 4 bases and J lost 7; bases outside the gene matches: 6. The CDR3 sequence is CASSFRTSGGANEQFF. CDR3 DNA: TGTGCCAGCAGCTTCCGGACTAGCGGGGGGGCGAATGAGCAGTTCTTC. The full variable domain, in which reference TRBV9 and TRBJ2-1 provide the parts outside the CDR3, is DSGVTQTPKHLITATGQRVTLRCSPRSGDLSVYWYQQSLDQGLQFLIQYYNGEERAKGNILERFSAQQFPDLHSELNLSSLELGDSALYFCASSFRTSGGANEQFFGPGTRLTVL.

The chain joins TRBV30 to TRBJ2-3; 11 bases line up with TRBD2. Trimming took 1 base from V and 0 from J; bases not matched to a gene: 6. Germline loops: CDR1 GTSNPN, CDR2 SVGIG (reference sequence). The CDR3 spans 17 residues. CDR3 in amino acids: CAWSASWTSGSTDTQYF. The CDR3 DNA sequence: TGTGCCTGGAGTGCATCCTGGACTAGCGGGAGCACAGATACGCAGTATTTT.

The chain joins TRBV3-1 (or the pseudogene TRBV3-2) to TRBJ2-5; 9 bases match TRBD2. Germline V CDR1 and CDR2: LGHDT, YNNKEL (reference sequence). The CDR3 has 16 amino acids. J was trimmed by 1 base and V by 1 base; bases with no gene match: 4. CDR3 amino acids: CASSQVASGVQETQYF. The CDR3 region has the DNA TGTGCCAGCAGCCAAGTTGCTAGCGGGGTCCAAGAGACCCAGTACTTC.

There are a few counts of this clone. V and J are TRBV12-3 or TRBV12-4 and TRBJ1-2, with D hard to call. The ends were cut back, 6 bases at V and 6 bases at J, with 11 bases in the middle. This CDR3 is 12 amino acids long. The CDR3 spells CASSPAVDGYTF. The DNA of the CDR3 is TGTGCCAGCAGCCCGGCGGTGGATGGCTACACCTTC.

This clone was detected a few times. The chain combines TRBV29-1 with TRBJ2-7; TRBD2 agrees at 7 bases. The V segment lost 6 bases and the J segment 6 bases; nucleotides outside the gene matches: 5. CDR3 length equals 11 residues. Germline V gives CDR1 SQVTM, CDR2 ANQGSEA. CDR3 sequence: CSVLSGGEQYF. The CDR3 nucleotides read TGCAGCGTCCTATCGGGGGGCGAGCAGTACTTC.